One sample yielded the 15 T cell receptor beta chains listed below, sequenced in a study of T-cell memory formation after mild COVID-19. MiXCR, run by TCRdb on the 5' RACE reads, gives a single entry per CDR3 protein. The table has approximately 250,000 distinct CDR3 sequences, 15% to 20% seen once. Sequencing used PBMCs or a T cell subset sorted from them (not recorded which). These receptors came from a man aged 18-30 years who had mild COVID-19 (a few samples of this study predate the infection). Cell type and time point are not known.

A few counts support this clonotype. The genes are TRBV24-1 and TRBJ2-2; no definite D call. Trimming shortened V by 3 bases and J by 1 base, and 5 bases separated the two germline ends. The germline V gene has CDR1 KGHDR and CDR2 SFDVKD. The CDR3 is made up of 14 amino acids. The CDR3 protein is CATSDHWNTGELFF. In DNA, the CDR3 is TGTGCCACCAGTGATCATTGGAACACCGGGGAGCTGTTTTTT.

In nucleotides, the CDR3 is TGTGCCAGCAGAGCCCGGGGAGACAGGTATAGCAATCAGCCCCAGCATTTT. Protein sequence: CASRARGDRYSNQPQHF. This chain links TRBV2 with TRBJ1-5; possibly TRBD1 for D (6 bases). CDR1 and CDR2 (germline): SNHLY, FYNNEI. The CDR3 covers 17 residues. Trimming pared 6 bases from V and 0 bases from J, leaving 18 bases between.

V usage is TRBV11-2 and J usage is TRBJ1-1, with D perhaps matching TRBD1 (5 bases). This CDR3 comprises 15 residues. V was clipped by 8 bases and J by 0 bases, with 16 bases between them. Germline lookup yields CDR1 SGHAT and CDR2 FQNNGV. CDR3: CASAGAGTMNTEAFF. DNA for the CDR3: TGTGCCAGCGCCGGGGCAGGTACCATGAACACTGAAGCTTTCTTT.

This clonotype has only one observation. V and J are TRBV4-1 and TRBJ1-2, with TRBD1 matching 9 bases. CDR3 length: 14 residues. CDR1 MGHRA and CDR2 YSYEKL come from the germline V gene. Trimming removed 4 bases from V and 8 bases from J; junction bases left unmatched: 8. CDR3 in amino acids: CASSPRDRVDGYTF. CDR3 sequence (DNA): TGCGCCAGCAGCCCGAGGGACAGGGTTGACGGCTACACCTTC.

This clonotype was picked up a small number of times. In nucleotides, the CDR3 is TGTGCCAGCAGCCCAAGGGAATTCATGAACACTGAAGCTTTCTTT. Translating it yields CASSPREFMNTEAFF. J is TRBJ1-1 and V is TRBV7-2, with no clear D. Germline loops: CDR1 SGHTA, CDR2 FQGNSA. Trimming shortened V by 5 bases and J by 0 bases, and 13 bases separated the two germline ends. This CDR3 comprises 15 residues.

This clonotype was seen only a few times. The CDR3 loop is CASSREGYIQYF. CDR3 DNA sequence: TGTGCCAGCAGCCGGGAGGGGTACATTCAGTACTTC. The chain employs TRBV6-2 or TRBV6-3 and TRBJ2-4, with 8 bases aligning to TRBD2. The CDR3 runs to 12 residues. The trim removed 6 bases at V and 8 bases at J, leaving 3 bases unmatched. In germline, CDR1 is MNHEY, CDR2 SVGEGT.

The chain carries TRBV27 and TRBJ2-3; D remains unclear. The CDR3 has 15 amino acids. Germline lookup yields CDR1 MNHEY and CDR2 SMNVEV (reference sequence). Trimming cost V 5 bases and J 2 bases, with 14 bases left between them. The CDR3 DNA is TGTGCCAGCAGTCCCTGGGCCGCCCTCACAGATACGCAGTATTTT. Amino acids: CASSPWAALTDTQYF.

The chain joins TRBV3-1 to TRBJ2-1, with D possibly TRBD2 on 5 matching bases. The CDR3 is 15 amino acids. Trimming shortened V by 4 bases and J by 9 bases, and 19 bases separated the two germline ends. CDR1 is LGHDT, CDR2 YNNKEL, per germline (reference sequence). CDR3 coding DNA: TGTGCCAGCAGCCCCGAACTAGTTATTACGGGTGAGCAGTTCTTC. It encodes CASSPELVITGEQFF.

The genes are TRBV27 and TRBJ1-2, with TRBD1 identical over 7 bases. In germline, CDR1 is MNHEY, CDR2 SMNVEV (reference sequence). The CDR3 length is 14 residues. The V gene end was trimmed by 6 bases and the J gene end by 5 bases; junction bases not matched to a gene: 9. The CDR3 region has the DNA TGTGCCAGCAGCCTCAACAGGGGTTGGTATGGCTACACCTTC. It yields the protein CASSLNRGWYGYTF.

The table lists this clonotype with a few counts. This chain links TRBV10-3 with TRBJ2-5, with D possibly being TRBD2 (6 bases). Trimming left V 6 bases short and J 5 bases short, with 22 bases between. The CDR3 runs 16 residues. Looked up from germline, CDR1 is ENHRY and CDR2 is SYGVKD. The DNA for the CDR3 is TGTGCCATCAGGGGGGGTACGGGACTGGCCCCGGAGACCCAGTACTTC. This encodes CAIRGGTGLAPETQYF.

The CDR3 here is CASSLASGASYEQYV. The CDR3 bases are TGTGCCAGCAGCTTAGCGTCGGGCGCCAGCTACGAGCAGTACGTC. The chain has TRBV7-8 and TRBJ2-7; no clear D gene. Trimming removed 0 bases from V and 3 bases from J, with 12 bases in between. This CDR3 region has 15 residues. CDR1 is SGHVS, CDR2 FQNEAQ, per germline.

This clonotype was counted between two and nine times. The junction departs from the called germline gene at one end, perhaps through a read error. The chain joins TRBV4-1 to TRBJ2-1; D unclear. CDR1 and CDR2 (germline): MGHRA, YSYEKL. This CDR3 region has 14 residues. The DNA of the CDR3 is TGCGCCAGCGGCCAGAGGCACTCTACAAATGAGCAGTTCTTC. Protein sequence: CASGQRHSTNEQFF.

This clonotype was observed a handful of times. The genes are TRBV29-1 and TRBJ1-2; D is unclear. This CDR3 is 8 amino acids long. V was clipped by 8 bases and J by 8 bases, with 6 bases between them. Germline assignment: CDR1 SQVTM and CDR2 ANQGSEA. As DNA, the CDR3 is TGCAGCCCCGGGGGCTACACCTTC. Encoded protein: CSPGGYTF.

V usage is TRBV6-1 and J usage is TRBJ2-2, with D hard to call. The CDR3 extends over 15 amino acids. V dropped 2 bases and J dropped 3 bases, with 10 bases sitting between them. Germline-derived CDR1 and CDR2 are MNHNS and SASEGT. CDR3 DNA: TGTGCCAGCAGTGAATCCAACACCTACACCGGGGAGCTGTTTTTT. This translates into CASSESNTYTGELFF.

This CDR3 reads CASRFAVGGNEQFF. CDR3 DNA sequence: TGTGCCAGCAGATTCGCTGTGGGAGGCAATGAGCAGTTCTTC. J is TRBJ2-1 and V is TRBV6-5; tentatively, D is TRBD2 (6 bases). The CDR3 is 14 amino acids. Trimming pared 6 bases from V and 6 bases from J, leaving 15 bases between. The germline V gene has CDR1 MNHEY and CDR2 SVGAGI.